This entry lists 21 T cell receptor beta chains sequenced from one sample in a study of blood T cell repertoires in COVID-19. Sequencing used immunoSEQ multiplex PCR; TCRdb keeps in-frame clones, though not all of them. Here the sample spans over 100,000 clones, 85% to 90% being singletons. What was sequenced was peripheral blood. All receptors derive from a human donor with acute or convalescent COVID-19. The donor label of this sample is uncertain.

The chain carries TRBV6-5 and TRBJ1-4; 7 bases agree with TRBD1. V was pared by 6 bases and J by 5 bases, with 9 bases of the junction left unmatched. This CDR3 is 15 amino acids long. Germline CDR1 and CDR2: MNHEY and SVGAGI. CDR3 amino acids: CASRPRQGQNEKLFF. The CDR3 nucleotides read TGTGCCAGCAGGCCAAGACAGGGACAAAATGAAAAACTGTTTTTT.

The V and J genes are TRBV27 and TRBJ1-4; TRBD1 is a possible D gene (6 bases). This CDR3 has 13 residues. Per germline, CDR1 MNHEY and CDR2 SMNVEV (reference sequence). V lost 2 bases to trimming and J lost 5 bases, with 6 bases between them. The CDR3 DNA reads as TGTGCCAGCAGTTTACAGGGGAATGAAAAACTGTTTTTT. Translating gives CASSLQGNEKLFF.

The chain carries TRBV10-3 and TRBJ1-1, with 7 bases matching TRBD1. Germline loops: CDR1 ENHRY, CDR2 SYGVKD. The CDR3 loop spans 14 amino acids. V was clipped by 5 bases and J by 1 base; unmatched bases: 4. CDR3 sequence: CAISLGQTNTEAFF. CDR3 nucleotides: TGTGCCATCAGTTTGGGACAGACGAACACTGAAGCTTTCTTT.

The CDR3 sequence is CASSEDSSNQPQHF. The CDR3 bases are TGTGCCAGCAGCGAAGACAGCAGCAATCAGCCCCAGCATTTT. The chain combines TRBV7-9 with TRBJ1-5, with a weak D call TRBD1 (5 bases). V gave up 5 bases and J gave up 1 base, with 9 bases separating them. Germline V gives CDR1 SEHNR, CDR2 FQNEAQ (reference sequence). The CDR3 sequence is 14 residues long.

The V call is TRBV7-2, the J call TRBJ2-3; 11 bases line up with TRBD2. V lost 6 bases and J lost 7; bases outside the gene matches: 12. The CDR3 consists of 16 residues. Per germline, CDR1 SGHTA and CDR2 FQGNSA. CDR3 residues: CASSTSGSLRINTQYF. The CDR3 DNA reads as TGTGCCAGCAGTACTAGCGGGAGCCTCCGGATAAATACGCAGTATTTT.

The chain employs TRBV4-1 and TRBJ2-7; 10 bases align to TRBD2. Per germline, CDR1 MGHRA and CDR2 YSYEKL. The CDR3 runs 18 residues. V shed 0 bases, J shed 2 bases, and the junction held 10 bases outside the gene matches. The CDR3 loop is CASSQESASGGLPYEQYF. CDR3 DNA sequence: TGCGCCAGCAGCCAAGAGTCGGCTAGCGGGGGTTTACCCTACGAGCAGTACTTC.

This clone came up once. V gene TRBV9 combines with J gene TRBJ1-1; D gene unclear. With 4 bases removed from V and 3 bases from J, the gap between germline ends came to 16 bases. This CDR3 is built from 15 residues. Germline V gives CDR1 SGDLS, CDR2 YYNGEE. CDR3: CASSPHPGMDTEAFF. The CDR3 nucleotides read TGTGCCAGCAGCCCCCATCCGGGTATGGACACTGAAGCTTTCTTT.

This clone appeared a single time. The J gene is TRBJ2-1, the V gene TRBV21-1; TRBD2, as called in the table, went unchecked against the DNA. TRBV21-1 is listed as a pseudogene. The CDR3 runs to 15 residues. CDR3 sequence: CAFVEREERNNEQFF. CDR3 nucleotide sequence: TGTGCCTTCGTGGAGCGGGAGGAACGAAATAATGAGCAGTTCTTC.

This clone has a single count. The V call is TRBV28, the J call TRBJ1-2; TRBD1 aligns across 11 bases. Trimming at V came to 4 bases and at J to 8 bases, leaving 3 bases not matched to a gene. This CDR3 has 13 residues. Per the germline V gene, CDR1 is MDHEN and CDR2 is SYDVKM. The DNA for the CDR3 is TGTGCCAGCAGTTCCGGGACAGGGGGAGGCTACACCTTC. Residues: CASSSGTGGGYTF.

The V call is TRBV4-3, the J call TRBJ2-1, with 9 bases fitting TRBD2. The CDR3 has 18 residues. With V trimmed by 3 bases and J by 2 bases, 11 bases remained unmatched. The germline CDR1 and CDR2 sequences are LGHNA and YSLEER. CDR3 coding DNA: TGCGCCAGCAGCCAGGCAATGACTAGCGGCCATCCCTACAATGAGCAGTTCTTC. This encodes CASSQAMTSGHPYNEQFF.

In its sample, this clone was seen a few times. V gene TRBV5-1 combines with J gene TRBJ1-1; D is unresolved. Germline loops: CDR1 SGHRS, CDR2 YFSETQ. This CDR3 comprises 14 residues. The V end was cut by 5 bases, the J end by 1 base, with 12 bases between. CDR3: CASRGSSTNTEAFF. DNA for the CDR3: TGCGCCAGCAGGGGGAGTTCCACGAACACTGAAGCTTTCTTT.

This chain joins TRBV20-1 and TRBJ1-1, with 8 bases aligning to TRBD1. The CDR3 is 15 residues long. Per germline, CDR1 DFQATT and CDR2 SNEGSKA (reference sequence). V lost 3 bases to trimming and J lost 3 bases; unmatched junction nucleotides: 9. In nucleotides, the CDR3 is TGCAGTGCTAGTAAGGACAGGGTGGATCACACTGAAGCTTTCTTT. Its translation: CSASKDRVDHTEAFF.

The gene calls are TRBV30 and TRBJ2-5, with 12 bases lining up with TRBD2. Germline assignment: CDR1 GTSNPN and CDR2 SVGIG (reference sequence). The CDR3 extends over 15 amino acids. After removal of 7 bases from V and 4 bases from J, the junction contained 10 bases not matched to a gene. The CDR3 bases are TGTGCCTTCGCAACTAGCGGGGGGCCGAGAGAGACCCAGTACTTC. Encoded protein: CAFATSGGPRETQYF.

The rearrangement links TRBV15 to TRBJ1-4; TRBD1 is a possible D gene (5 bases). The length of the CDR3 is 16 residues. CDR1 and CDR2 (germline): LNHNV, YYDKDF (reference sequence). Trimming stripped 2 bases from V and 6 bases from J, with 16 bases between. The CDR3 DNA follows: TGTGCCACCAGCAGAATAAAGGGCATCAGGGATGAAAAACTGTTTTTT. This codes for CATSRIKGIRDEKLFF.

This clone was seen just once. The V gene is TRBV5-1, the J gene TRBJ1-3; D gene unclear. TRBJ2-2 explains the end of the DNA better; the J call may be wrong. The CDR3 length is 15 residues. Germline V gives CDR1 SGHRS, CDR2 YFSETQ. This CDR3 is CASSLSRRYTGELFF. CDR3 nucleotides: TGCGCCAGCAGCTTGTCCAGACGTTACACCGGGGAGCTGTTTTTT.

This chain connects TRBV6-5 to TRBJ1-5, with a weak D call TRBD1 (5 bases). CDR3 length equals 15 residues. CDR1 MNHEY and CDR2 SVGAGI come from the germline V gene. Between the trimmed V and J ends, which lost 6 bases and 7 bases, there was a span of 19 bases. CDR3 bases: TGTGCCAGCAGGGGCCAGGCAGGGCGTGACCAGCCCCAGCATTTT. Translated: CASRGQAGRDQPQHF.

The chain couples TRBV6-7 to TRBJ2-7; unclear D gene. TRBV6-7 is identified as an open reading frame with a role that is uncertain. Deletions cut 6 bases from V and 4 bases from J, with 7 bases between. The CDR3 consists of 11 residues. DNA of the CDR3: TGTGCCAGCAGCTATCGATACGAGCAGTACTTC. As protein: CASSYRYEQYF.

The chain combines TRBV6-2 or TRBV6-3 with TRBJ2-7; weak D call: TRBD2 (6 bases). CDR3 length equals 16 residues. Trimming pared 2 bases from V and 7 bases from J, leaving 21 bases between. Looked up from germline, CDR1 is MNHEY and CDR2 is SVGEGT. CDR3 DNA: TGTGCCAGCAGTTACCCGGCGCTTGGGACTGCCGGAGAGCAGTACTTC. Amino acid sequence: CASSYPALGTAGEQYF.

V is TRBV4-2 and J is TRBJ2-1; no firm D call. The CDR3 consists of 16 residues. Germline CDR1 reads LGHNA; CDR2 reads YNFKEQ. V was trimmed by 0 bases and J by 0 bases, leaving 9 bases between them. CDR3 sequence: CASSQDWIASYNEQFF. The CDR3 nucleotides read TGTGCCAGCAGCCAAGATTGGATAGCCTCCTACAATGAGCAGTTCTTC.

The chain has TRBV6-2 or TRBV6-3 and TRBJ2-3; D not certain. Per the germline V gene, CDR1 is MNHEY and CDR2 is SVGEGT. The CDR3 consists of 14 residues. V lost 5 bases to trimming and J lost 2 bases, with 11 bases between them. The CDR3 bases are TGTGCCAGCAGTGGCCTCGACTTCACAGATACGCAGTATTTT. It encodes CASSGLDFTDTQYF.

Regarding this clone: Distinct nucleotide sequences in the sample also encode this CDR3. This chain uses TRBV4-3 with TRBJ1-2, with TRBD1 matching over 7 bases. After removal of 3 bases from V and 4 bases from J, the junction contained 2 bases not matched to a gene. Looked up from germline, CDR1 is LGHNA and CDR2 is YSLEER. The length of the CDR3 is 13 residues. Here the CDR3 reads CASSQGQSYGYTF. In DNA, the CDR3 is TGCGCCAGCAGCCAGGGACAGTCCTATGGCTACACCTTC.